Here is one TCR beta chain with its context. Mismatch with germline at one junction end may stem from a read error. This CDR3 has 17 amino acids. Germline CDR1 is MNHEY and CDR2 is SMNVEV (reference sequence). This record comes from a study of blood T cell repertoires in COVID-19. Looking at the study overall: The samples span acute and convalescent COVID-19 from the United States, Italy and Spain.

This table comes from immunoSEQ multiplex PCR, and its TCRdb copy is limited to in-frame clones, with some not included. The sample carries 280,000 or so clones, 83% recorded once. The genes are TRBV27 and TRBJ1-5, with 8 bases that match TRBD1. The sequenced sample consisted of peripheral blood. The TCR comes from a woman aged 45 to 65 who had recovered from COVID-19. CDR3 nucleotide sequence: TGTGCCAGCAGTTCCGGGACAGGAGCTCTTAGCCATCAGCCCCAGCATTTT. Its protein product is CASSSGTGALSHQPQHF.